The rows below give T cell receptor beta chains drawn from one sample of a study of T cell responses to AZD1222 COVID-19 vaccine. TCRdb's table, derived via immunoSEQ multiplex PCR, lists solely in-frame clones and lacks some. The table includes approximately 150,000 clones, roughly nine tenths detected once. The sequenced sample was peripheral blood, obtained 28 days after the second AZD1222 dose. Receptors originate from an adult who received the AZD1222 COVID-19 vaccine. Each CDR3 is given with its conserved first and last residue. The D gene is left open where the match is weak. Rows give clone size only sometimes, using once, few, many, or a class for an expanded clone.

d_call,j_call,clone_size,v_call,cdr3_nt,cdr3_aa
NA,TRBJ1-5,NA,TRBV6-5,TGTGCCATACAACGGGGACGCAGTGGGGCCCAGCATTTT,CAIQRGRSGAQHF
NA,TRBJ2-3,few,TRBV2,TGTGCCAGCAGTTGGACATACGAGTATTCTAGCACAGATACGCAGTATTTT,CASSWTYEYSSTDTQYF
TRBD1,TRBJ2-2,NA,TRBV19,TGTGCCAGTAGTCAGACAGGGGGCATCACCGGGGAGCTGTTTTTT,CASSQTGGITGELFF
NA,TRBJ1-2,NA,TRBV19,TGTGCCAGTAGTTGGGCAGGCCCTTTCTATGGCTACACCTTC,CASSWAGPFYGYTF
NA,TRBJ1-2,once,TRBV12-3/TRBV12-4,TGTGCCAGCAGTTTCCAGGCGTTCTATGGCTACACCTTC,CASSFQAFYGYTF
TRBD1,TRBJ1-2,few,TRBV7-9,TGTGCCAGCAGCCCGGGACAGGAACTCTATGGCTACACCTTC,CASSPGQELYGYTF
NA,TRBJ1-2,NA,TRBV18,TGTGCCAGCTCACCAAGTGCGGGAGCTAACTATGGCTACACCTTC,CASSPSAGANYGYTF
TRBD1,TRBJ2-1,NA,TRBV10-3,TGTGCCATCAGTGAGTGGACAGGCTACAATGAGCAGTTCTTC,CAISEWTGYNEQFF
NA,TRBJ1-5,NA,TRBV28,TGTGCCAGCAGTTTCTCGGCGCCACAGCCCCAGCATTTT,CASSFSAPQPQHF
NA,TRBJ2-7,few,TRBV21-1,TGTGCCAGCACCAACCGACCGGGACTAGAGGACCGCGAGCAGTACTTC,CASTNRPGLEDREQYF
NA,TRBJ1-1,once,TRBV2,TGTGCCAGCAGGGACTACTCAGACAGGCCAATGAACACTGAAGCTTTCTTT,CASRDYSDRPMNTEAFF
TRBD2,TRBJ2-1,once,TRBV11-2,TGTGCCAGCAGGCCCGGGACTAGCGGGGGGAGGACCTACAATGAGCAGTTCTTC,CASRPGTSGGRTYNEQFF
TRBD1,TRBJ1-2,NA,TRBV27,TGTGCCAGCAGTTCGAACAGGGGGCGGGCTGGCTACACCTTC,CASSSNRGRAGYTF
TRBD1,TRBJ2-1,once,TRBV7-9,TGTGCCAGCAGCGACCGGGACAGGGGGGGTGACCCCTACAATGAGCAGTTCTTC,CASSDRDRGGDPYNEQFF
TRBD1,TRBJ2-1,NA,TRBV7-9,TGTGCCAGCACCCGACCGGGACAGGGCCAAAATGAGCAGTTCTTC,CASTRPGQGQNEQFF
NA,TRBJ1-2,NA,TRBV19,TGTGCCAGTCGAACTGCGGGGAGGGAAAGTAAAGGCTACACCTTC,CASRTAGRESKGYTF
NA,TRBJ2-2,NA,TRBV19,TGTGCCAGTAGAACATATGGGACAAAGAACACCGGGGAGCTGTTTTTT,CASRTYGTKNTGELFF
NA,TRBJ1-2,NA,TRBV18,TGTGCCAGCTCACTGGGGCCAGGATTTCCCTATGGCTACACCTTC,CASSLGPGFPYGYTF
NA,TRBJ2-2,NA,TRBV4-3,TGCGCCAGCAGCCCGAGTTATCCGAACACCGGGGAGCTGTTTTTT,CASSPSYPNTGELFF
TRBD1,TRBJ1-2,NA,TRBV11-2,TGTGCCAGCAGCCCCGGGACAGGGTATGGCTACACCTTC,CASSPGTGYGYTF
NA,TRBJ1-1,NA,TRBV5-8,TGTGCCAGCAGCATTACAGGGAGTAGGACTGAAGCTTTCTTT,CASSITGSRTEAFF
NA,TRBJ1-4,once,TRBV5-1,TGCGCCAGCAGCTTGGAGCCCAGGGGCTCAACTAATGAAAAACTGTTTTTT,CASSLEPRGSTNEKLFF
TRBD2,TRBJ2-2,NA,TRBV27,TGTGCCACCCGGTCGGGAGGGAACGCCGGGGAGCTGTTTTTT,CATRSGGNAGELFF
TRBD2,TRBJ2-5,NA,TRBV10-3,TGTGCCATCAGATCGCCCGGGAGGGAGACCCAGTACTTC,CAIRSPGRETQYF
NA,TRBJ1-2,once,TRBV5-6,TGTGCCAGCAGCTTGGGGTCGGGTAGTGGCTACACCTTC,CASSLGSGSGYTF
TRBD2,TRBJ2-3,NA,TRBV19,TGTGCCAGTTCGGGACTAGCGGGGGGCACAGATACGCAGTATTTT,CASSGLAGGTDTQYF
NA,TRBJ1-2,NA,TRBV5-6,TGTGCCAGCAGCTTTTCCGTTGGCTACACCTTC,CASSFSVGYTF
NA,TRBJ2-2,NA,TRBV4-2,TGTGCCAGCAGCCCATCTACCTGGGAGCTGTTTTTT,CASSPSTWELFF
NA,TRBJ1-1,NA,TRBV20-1,TGCAGCCCATGGGGGGCAACTGAAGCTTTCTTT,CSPWGATEAFF
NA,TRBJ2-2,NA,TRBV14,TGTGCCAGCAGCCAAGGTTATCGACATACGAACACCGGGGAGCTGTTTTTT,CASSQGYRHTNTGELFF
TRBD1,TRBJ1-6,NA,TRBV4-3,TGCGCCAGCAGCCAATCAGCAGGGGGGGACTATAATTCACCCCTCCACTTT,CASSQSAGGDYNSPLHF
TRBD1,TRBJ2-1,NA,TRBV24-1,TGTGCCACCAGTGACTCCGGGACAGGGGTCAATGAGCAGTTCTTC,CATSDSGTGVNEQFF
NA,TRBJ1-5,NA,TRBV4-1,TGCGCCAGCAGCCAAGGGAGGGGTAGCAATCAGCCCCAGCATTTT,CASSQGRGSNQPQHF
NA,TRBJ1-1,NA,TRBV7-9,TGTGCCAGCAGCTTAGTGGTGGCAGGGACCACTGAAGCTTTCTTT,CASSLVVAGTTEAFF
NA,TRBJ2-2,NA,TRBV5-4,TGTGCCAGCAGTCCCCCTGGTAGGTCCCGCGGCACCGGGGAGCTGTTTTTT,CASSPPGRSRGTGELFF
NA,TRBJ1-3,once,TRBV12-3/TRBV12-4,TGTGCCAGCAGTTCGCCGTCTGGAAACACCATATATTTT,CASSSPSGNTIYF
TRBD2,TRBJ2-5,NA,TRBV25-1,TGTGCCAGCAGTGAGGGGAGGACTAGCGGGGATGAGACCCAGTACTTC,CASSEGRTSGDETQYF